This entry describes one T cell receptor (beta chain). Its target is unknown. The sample originates from a study of cytomegalovirus exposure and HLA in healthy donors. The study's findings and limits: For cytomegalovirus status, the classifier reportedly gave diagnoses with high specificity and sensitivity. Most of the TCR beta V segments (in an earlier analysis) were productive either about 87% or about 30% of the time.

CDR3 length equals 11 residues. V lost 10 bases, J lost 4 bases, and 11 bases lay in between. PCR employed 60 Vbeta and 13 Jbeta primers. The protocol was immunoSEQ multiplex PCR, while the TCRdb copy is restricted to in-frame clones and leaves out a portion. The top ten hold approximately 0.8% of the sample, which has about 100,000 clones, over 65% seen once. The rearrangement links TRBV5-3 to TRBJ1-2, with a tentative D call TRBD1 (6 bases). TRBV5-3 falls under the ORF class, with uncertain function. The TCR originated in a woman aged 55-75 years in good health and CMV-seronegative. Input material: PBMCs. The CDR3 is CALRGGYGYTF. The CDR3 region has the DNA TGTGCCCTAAGGGGGGGCTATGGCTACACCTTC.